Following are 15 T cell receptor beta chains from one sample sequenced in a study of blood T cell repertoires in COVID-19. Produced via immunoSEQ multiplex PCR; TCRdb's table is partial and in-frame only. The table records roughly 86,000 clones, just under 85% of them present only once. Sequencing was done on a sample of peripheral blood. These receptor sequences come from a man in his forties or fifties with acute or convalescent COVID-19.

This sequence joins TRBV6-6 and TRBJ2-2, with TRBD2 matching 8 bases. This CDR3 has 14 residues. Germline CDR1 reads MNHNY; CDR2 reads SVGAGI (reference sequence). The trim removed 10 bases at V and 1 base at J, leaving 5 bases unmatched. The CDR3 bases are TGTGCCATCAAGGCGGGAGGGAACACCGGGGAGCTGTTTTTT. Translated: CAIKAGGNTGELFF.

This clone has just a few counts. The chain is built from TRBV5-1 and TRBJ1-2, with D possibly being TRBD1 (5 bases). V was shortened by 0 bases and J by 4 bases, with 10 bases between the two germline ends. In germline, CDR1 is SGHRS, CDR2 YFSETQ. This CDR3 comprises 14 residues. For the CDR3, the DNA is TGCGCCAGCAGCTTGGAACAGGACACCTATGGCTACACCTTC. Translating gives CASSLEQDTYGYTF.

V usage is TRBV5-4 and J usage is TRBJ2-3, with 7 bases aligning to TRBD2. V was clipped by 3 bases and J by 0 bases; unmatched bases: 4. This CDR3 has 15 amino acids. The V gene's germline CDR1 is SGHNT and CDR2 YYREEE (reference sequence). The CDR3 region is CASSSRGRSTDTQYF. Here the CDR3 DNA reads TGTGCCAGCAGCTCGCGGGGGAGGAGCACAGATACGCAGTATTTT. Using reference TRBV5-4 and TRBJ2-3 for the parts outside the CDR3, the full variable domain is ETGVTQSPTHLIKTRGQQVTLRCSSQSGHNTVSWYQQALGQGPQFIFQYYREEENGRGNFPPRFSGLQFPNYSSELNVNALELDDSALYLCASSSRGRSTDTQYFGPGTRLTVL.

V is TRBV11-2 and J is TRBJ2-3; 7 bases agree with TRBD2. Per the germline V gene, CDR1 is SGHAT and CDR2 is FQNNGV. This CDR3 is built from 18 residues. V shed 0 bases and J 6 bases; nucleotides not matched to a gene: 15. CDR3 nucleotides: TGTGCCAGCAGCTTAGATAATCCAGCGGGACCTGGAAGGGATACGCAGTATTTT. This gives the protein CASSLDNPAGPGRDTQYF.

Only one count was recorded for this clone. V usage is TRBV7-9 and J usage is TRBJ2-3; maybe TRBD2 (5 bases). Germline CDR1 reads SEHNR; CDR2 reads FQNEAQ (reference sequence). V lost 7 bases, J lost 6 bases, and 11 bases lay in between. CDR3 length equals 12 residues. CDR3 nucleotide sequence: TGTGCCAGCACTCTCTTAGCGGATACGCAGTATTTT. This gives the protein CASTLLADTQYF.

Only one count was recorded for this clone. This chain joins TRBV28 and TRBJ1-2; D not resolved. The CDR3 is 14 amino acids. V lost 2 bases to trimming and J lost 4 bases, with 11 bases between them. Germline values: CDR1 MDHEN, CDR2 SYDVKM. CDR3 nucleotide sequence: TGTGCCAGCAGTTTAAAGGGAGGCAGCTATGGCTACACCTTC. It yields the protein CASSLKGGSYGYTF.

The chain joins TRBV28 to TRBJ1-1; D is perhaps TRBD1 (6 bases). The CDR3 runs 13 residues. V lost 7 bases to trimming and J lost 1 base, with 10 bases between them. CDR1 MDHEN and CDR2 SYDVKM come from the germline V gene. The CDR3 reads CASTGQPNTEAFF. DNA of the CDR3: TGTGCCAGCACCGGACAGCCGAACACTGAAGCTTTCTTT.

J is TRBJ2-3 and V is TRBV7-2, with D tentatively TRBD2 (7 bases). The germline CDR1 and CDR2 sequences are SGHTA and FQGNSA. Trimming pared 3 bases from V and 11 bases from J, leaving 15 bases between. CDR3 length equals 13 residues. This CDR3 is CASSFAGASGQYF. As DNA, the CDR3 is TGTGCCAGCAGCTTCGCGGGGGCTAGCGGGCAGTATTTT.

V and J are TRBV28 and TRBJ1-4, with 9 bases aligning to TRBD1. The CDR3 runs to 15 residues. Germline V gives CDR1 MDHEN, CDR2 SYDVKM. After removal of 3 bases from V and 8 bases from J, the junction contained 7 bases not matched to a gene. The CDR3 reads CASSFDGTGWEKLFF. Written as DNA, the CDR3 is TGTGCCAGCAGTTTTGACGGGACAGGGTGGGAAAAACTGTTTTTT.

This clone was seen once. V usage is TRBV6-4 and J usage is TRBJ2-3, with 13 positions matching TRBD2. The CDR3 runs 16 residues. Looked up from germline, CDR1 is MRHNA and CDR2 is SNTAGT. V shed 4 bases and J 7 bases; nucleotides not matched to a gene: 8. The CDR3 protein is CASSARTSGRIHTQYF. CDR3 nucleotides: TGTGCCAGCAGTGCACGGACTAGCGGGAGAATTCATACGCAGTATTTT.

The chain has TRBV3-1 (or the pseudogene TRBV3-2) and TRBJ2-3; 10 bases are a match to TRBD2. The CDR3 has 15 amino acids. Trimming took 3 bases from V and 0 from J; bases not matched to a gene: 0. Germline loops: CDR1 LGHDT, CDR2 YNNKEL (reference sequence). The CDR3 DNA is TGTGCCAGCAGCCAGACTAGCGGGAGCACAGATACGCAGTATTTT. Amino acid sequence: CASSQTSGSTDTQYF.

This chain uses TRBV5-1 with TRBJ1-2; D perhaps matches TRBD1 (5 bases). Germline V lookup: CDR1 SGHRS, CDR2 YFSETQ. The CDR3 spans 15 residues. V gave up 4 bases and J gave up 7 bases, with 20 bases separating them. The CDR3 loop reads CASSPDSSQGLGYTF. CDR3 in DNA: TGCGCCAGCAGCCCCGACAGCTCCCAAGGTCTTGGCTACACCTTC.

The chain couples TRBV4-3 to TRBJ1-2; possibly TRBD1 for D (6 bases). The CDR3 has 12 amino acids. The V and J ends lost 4 bases and 7 bases respectively, with 10 bases between them. Germline CDR1 LGHNA, CDR2 YSLEER. CDR3 nucleotides: TGCGCCAGCAGCCTGGGGGCAGGTGGCTACACCTTC. Amino acids: CASSLGAGGYTF.

CDR3 nucleotide sequence: TGTGCCAGCAGCTTTACAGGGGGCTCGGGTCAGCCCCAGCATTTT. Protein sequence: CASSFTGGSGQPQHF. The chain links TRBV7-2 to TRBJ1-5; 9 bases fit TRBD1. Germline-derived CDR1 and CDR2 are SGHTA and FQGNSA. The CDR3 totals 15 residues. J gave up 6 bases and V 3 bases, and 6 bases lay outside the gene matches. Looking up the rest from reference TRBV7-2 and TRBJ1-5 gives the full variable domain: GAGVSQSPSNKVTEKGKDVELRCDPISGHTALYWYRQSLGQGLEFLIYFQGNSAPDKSGLPSDRFSAERTGGSVSTLTIQRTQQEDSAVYLCASSFTGGSGQPQHFGDGTRLSIL.

V is TRBV19 and J is TRBJ2-5, with 10 bases lining up with TRBD2. The J segment lost 2 bases and the V segment lost 4 bases, leaving 4 bases of the junction unmatched. Per the germline V gene, CDR1 is LNHDA and CDR2 is SQIVND (reference sequence). The CDR3 loop spans 15 amino acids. The CDR3 protein is CASSTAGGKQETQYF. In nucleotides, the CDR3 is TGTGCCAGTAGTACAGCGGGGGGGAAACAAGAGACCCAGTACTTC.